A single sample gave rise to the 5 T cell receptor beta chains below, sequenced in a study of tissue T cells after allogeneic stem cell transplantation. The table came from immunoSEQ multiplex PCR; TCRdb's copy has only in-frame clones and leaves some out. The profile shows about 3,700 clones, approximately 48% of them singletons. Time point in this sample: mouse harvest day 7 after allogeneic transplant. Each mouse received 10^7 T-cell-depleted marrow cells plus 10^6 splenic CD5+ T cells by tail vein. The material sequenced was lymph node tissue. Receptors originate from a female BALB/c mouse given C57BL/6 T cells with graft-versus-host disease after an allogeneic hematopoietic cell transplant.

Regarding this clone: The gene names given are mouse names. The CDR3 is cut off 1 residue early in the read; its end comes from the germline J gene. The rearrangement links TRBV24 to TRBJ1-4; no clear D. The germline gives CDR1 KGHTA, CDR2 FRNEEI. The CDR3 is 14 residues long. Trimming took 2 bases from V and 0 from J, leaving 4 bases between them. CDR3 sequence reads: CASSLLISNERLFF. CDR3 DNA, as far as it was read: TGTGCCAGCAGTCTGCTAATTTCCAACGAAAGATTATTT.

With regard to this clone: Gene names follow the mouse nomenclature. Read data end 1 residue before the CDR3 end; the end is taken from the germline J gene. This rearrangement joins TRBV26 to TRBJ2-5; D could derive from TRBD1 or TRBD2 (6 bases each). Trimming shortened V by 1 base and J by 7 bases, and 12 bases separated the two germline ends. CDR3 length: 14 amino acids. Germline V gives CDR1 KGHPV, CDR2 FQNQEV (reference sequence). Partial CDR3 DNA: TGTGCCAGCAGTCTGTATGGGGGCGGAAACACCCAGTAC. Its translation: CASSLYGGGNTQY. The full CDR3 protein reads CASSLYGGGNTQYF.

The table lists this clone with a few counts. These gene names are mouse names. The CDR3 end is not reached by the read, which stops 1 residue before it; the germline J gene fills it in. V and J are TRBV19 and TRBJ1-4, with 7 bases identical to TRBD1. The V and J ends lost 4 bases and 0 bases, in that order; junction bases with no gene match: 3. CDR3 length: 15 amino acids. Germline assignment: CDR1 FNHDT and CDR2 SITEND (reference sequence). The CDR3 bases that were read are TGTGCCAGCAGTCAACAGGGGTTTTCCAACGAAAGATTATTT. Its translation is CASSQQGFSNERLF. The whole CDR3 region reads CASSQQGFSNERLFF.

This clone was recorded a few times. Each gene name is a mouse one. The read ends 1 residue before the CDR3 terminus; that terminus is restored from the germline J gene. The gene calls are TRBV16 and TRBJ1-6, with a tentative D call TRBD1 (6 bases). TRBJ1-6 is labeled an ORF, and its function is uncertain. This CDR3 is built from 13 residues. The V gene's germline CDR1 is SGHSA and CDR2 FRNQAP. Trimming removed 0 bases from V and 10 bases from J, with 7 bases in between. Incomplete CDR3 DNA: TGTGCAAGCAGCTTAGAGAGGGGGTCGCCCCTCTAC. It specifies CASSLERGSPLY. The entire CDR3 protein is CASSLERGSPLYF.

This clone was recorded a few times. Gene names denote mouse genes. The CDR3 is CASSWGQIYAEQFF. The DNA read from the CDR3 is TGTGCCAGCAGCTGGGGACAGATCTATGCTGAGCAGTTC. The chain recombines TRBV4 with TRBJ2-1; TRBD1 agrees at 7 bases. From the germline J gene comes the end of the CDR3, since the read stops 1 residue before it. V dropped 4 bases and J dropped 3; count of bases not matched to a gene: 3. Germline assignment: CDR1 LGHDT and CDR2 YNNKQL (reference sequence). The CDR3 is 14 residues long. The whole variable domain, filled in from reference TRBV4 and TRBJ2-1, reads ETAVFQTPNYHVTQVGNEVSFNCKQTLGHDTMYWYKQDSKKLLKIMFSYNNKQLIVNETVPRRFSPQSSDKAHLNLRIKSVEPEDSAVYLCASSWGQIYAEQFFGPGTRLTVL.